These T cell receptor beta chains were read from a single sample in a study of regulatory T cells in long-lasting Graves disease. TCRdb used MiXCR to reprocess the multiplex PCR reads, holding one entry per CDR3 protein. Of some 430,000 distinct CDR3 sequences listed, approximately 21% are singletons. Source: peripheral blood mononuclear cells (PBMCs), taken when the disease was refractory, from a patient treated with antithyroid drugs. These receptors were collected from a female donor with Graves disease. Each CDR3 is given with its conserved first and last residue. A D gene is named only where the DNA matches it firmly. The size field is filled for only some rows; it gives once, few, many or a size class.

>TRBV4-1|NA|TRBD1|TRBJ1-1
TGCGCCAGCAGCCTTACCGGACAGGCGAACACTGAAGCTTTCTTT
CASSLTGQANTEAFF
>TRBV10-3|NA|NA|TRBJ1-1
TGTGCCATCAGTGAGGGGGGCACCGACGAGGAAGCTTTCTTT
CAISEGGTDEEAFF
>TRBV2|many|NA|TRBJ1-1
TGTGCCAGCAGTTCACAGGGTCGCGACACTGAAGCTTTCTTT
CASSSQGRDTEAFF
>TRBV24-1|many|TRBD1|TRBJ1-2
TGTGCCACCAGTGATCCCGGACAGGGGGCGGATGGCTACACCTTC
CATSDPGQGADGYTF
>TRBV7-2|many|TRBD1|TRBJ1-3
TGTGCCAGCAGCTCTGAATACAGGGGGGAGAGTGGAAACACCATATATTTT
CASSSEYRGESGNTIYF
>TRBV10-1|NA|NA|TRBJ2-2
TGCGCCAGCAGTGAGCGGGTTACCGGGGAGCTGTTTTTT
CASSERVTGELFF
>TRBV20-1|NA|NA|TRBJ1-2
TGCAGTGCTGCAAAAACCGGGGCAGAAAGGGACTACACCTTC
CSAAKTGAERDYTF
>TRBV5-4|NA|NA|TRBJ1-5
TGTGCCAGCAGCTTGGAGGCAGGGGATAATCAGCCCCAGCATTTT
CASSLEAGDNQPQHF
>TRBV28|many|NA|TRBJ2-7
TGTGCCAGCAGTTGGGGGACCGTGCAAGGCGAGCAGTACTTC
CASSWGTVQGEQYF
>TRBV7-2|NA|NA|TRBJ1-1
TGTGCCAGCAAACCAGCAGGGCTCACGAACACTGAAGCTTTCTTT
CASKPAGLTNTEAFF
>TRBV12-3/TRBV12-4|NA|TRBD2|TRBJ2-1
TGTGCCAGCAGTGCAAGCGGGGGGACTTACAATGAGCAGTTCTTC
CASSASGGTYNEQFF
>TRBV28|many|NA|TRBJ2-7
TGTGCCACCTTACAGGGAGACTCCTACGAGCAGTACTTC
CATLQGDSYEQYF
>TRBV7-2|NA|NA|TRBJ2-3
TGTGCCAGCAGCTTAGCCAGATTTACAGATACGCAGTATTTT
CASSLARFTDTQYF
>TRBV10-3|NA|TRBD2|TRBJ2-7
TGTGCCATCAGTGAGTCGATGCTAGCGGGGGGCTACGAGCAGTACTTC
CAISESMLAGGYEQYF
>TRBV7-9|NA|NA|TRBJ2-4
TGTGCCAGCAGCTCCGGGGATGCCATTCAGTACTTC
CASSSGDAIQYF
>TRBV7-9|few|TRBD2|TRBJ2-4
TGTGCCAGCAGCTCTAGCGGGAGCCGCCAAACGGCCAAAAACATTCAGTACTTC
CASSSSGSRQTAKNIQYF
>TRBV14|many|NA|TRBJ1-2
TGTGCCAGCAGCCAAGATTACACAGGGAACTATGGCTACACCTTC
CASSQDYTGNYGYTF
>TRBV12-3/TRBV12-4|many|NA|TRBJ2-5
TGTGCCAGCAGTTTATCCCAGGGAGGCCAAGAGACCCAGTACTTC
CASSLSQGGQETQYF
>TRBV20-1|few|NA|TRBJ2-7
TGCAGTGGCTGGAGGTGGGGGCCCTACGAGCAGTACTTC
CSGWRWGPYEQYF
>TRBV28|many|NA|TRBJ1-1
TGTGCCAGCAGTCCCTACAGGGAGATGAACACTGAAGCTTTCTTT
CASSPYREMNTEAFF
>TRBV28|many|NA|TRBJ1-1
TGTGCCAGCACGGATGACCTTCCTCGAGCTTTCTTT
CASTDDLPRAFF
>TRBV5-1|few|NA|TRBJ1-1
TGCGCCAGCAGCTTGGTGGACGCTTCGAACACTGAAGCTTTCTTT
CASSLVDASNTEAFF
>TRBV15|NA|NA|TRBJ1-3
TGTGCCACCAGCAGAGATACCGGCTCTGGAAACACCATATATTTT
CATSRDTGSGNTIYF
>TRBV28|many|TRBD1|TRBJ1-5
TGTGCCAGCATGACAGGGGGCGCAGGTCAGCCCCAGCATTTT
CASMTGGAGQPQHF
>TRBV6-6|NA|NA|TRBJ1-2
TGTGCCAGCAGTTACTCGTCGCAGGGTGGAGGCTACACCTTC
CASSYSSQGGGYTF
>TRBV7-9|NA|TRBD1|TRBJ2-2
TGTACCAGCAGCTTTGCAGGGGGCACCGGGGAGCTGTTTTTT
CTSSFAGGTGELFF
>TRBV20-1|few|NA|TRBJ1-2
TGCAGTGCTAGTCCATTGGGGACCCCTAACTATGGCTACACCTTC
CSASPLGTPNYGYTF
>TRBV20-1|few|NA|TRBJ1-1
TGCAGTGCTAGAGACCTTGAGGTCGGGGGGTCGAGCACTGAAGCTTTCTTT
CSARDLEVGGSSTEAFF
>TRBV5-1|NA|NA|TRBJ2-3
TGCGCCAGCAGCTTGGCAACAGTTAGCACAGATACGCAGTATTTT
CASSLATVSTDTQYF
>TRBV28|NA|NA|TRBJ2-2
TGTGCCAGCAGTTCACCCGGCGGAGGGGTCACCGGGGAGCTGTTTTTT
CASSSPGGGVTGELFF
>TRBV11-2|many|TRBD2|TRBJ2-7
TGTGCCAGCAGCTTTGGAGGGACTAACGAGCAGTACTTC
CASSFGGTNEQYF
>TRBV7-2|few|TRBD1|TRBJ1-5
TGTGCCAGCAGCTTCACAGGGGCGCGGGGCAATCAGCCCCAGCATTTT
CASSFTGARGNQPQHF
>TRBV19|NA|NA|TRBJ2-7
TGTGCCAGTAGTATTGCGGTTACCTACGAGCAGTACTTC
CASSIAVTYEQYF
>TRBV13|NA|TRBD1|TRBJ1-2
TGTGCCAGCAGCTCCCTCGGACAGGGCGAGTATGGCTACACCTTC
CASSSLGQGEYGYTF
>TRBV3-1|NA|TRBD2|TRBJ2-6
TGTGCCAGCCGGGGAGGGGCTACTGGGGCCAACGTCCTGACTTTC
CASRGGATGANVLTF
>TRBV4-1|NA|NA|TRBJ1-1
TGCGCCAGCAGCCCCACCGAAAGGGGGTGGACTGAAGCTTTCTTT
CASSPTERGWTEAFF
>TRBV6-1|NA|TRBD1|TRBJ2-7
TGTGCCAGCAGCACGGGACAGCCCTACGAGCAGTACTTC
CASSTGQPYEQYF